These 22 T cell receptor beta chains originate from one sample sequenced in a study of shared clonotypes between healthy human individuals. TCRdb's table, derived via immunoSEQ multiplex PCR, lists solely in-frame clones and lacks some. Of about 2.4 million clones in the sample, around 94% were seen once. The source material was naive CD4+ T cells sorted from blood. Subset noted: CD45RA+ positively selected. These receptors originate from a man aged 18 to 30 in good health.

In DNA, the CDR3 is TGTGCCAGCAGCCCCCCTAGATATGTTACAGGGAACACCGGGGAGCTGTTTTTT. Its translation: CASSPPRYVTGNTGELFF. The V gene is TRBV7-8, the J gene TRBJ2-2; the D gene is possibly TRBD1 (5 bases). Germline loops: CDR1 SGHVS, CDR2 FQNEAQ. The CDR3 loop spans 18 amino acids. V lost 5 bases to trimming and J lost 1 base, with 20 bases between them.

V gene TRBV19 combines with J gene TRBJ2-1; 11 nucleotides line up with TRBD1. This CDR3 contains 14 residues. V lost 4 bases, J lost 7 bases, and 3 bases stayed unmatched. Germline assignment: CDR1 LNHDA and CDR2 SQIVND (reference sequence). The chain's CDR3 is CASSTGQGANEQFF. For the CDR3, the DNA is TGTGCCAGTAGTACCGGACAGGGGGCGAATGAGCAGTTCTTC.

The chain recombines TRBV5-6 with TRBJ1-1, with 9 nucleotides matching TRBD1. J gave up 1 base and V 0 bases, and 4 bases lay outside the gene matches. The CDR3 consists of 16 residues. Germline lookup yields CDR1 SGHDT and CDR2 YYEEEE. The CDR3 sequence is CASSLDRGHRNTEAFF. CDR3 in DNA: TGTGCCAGCAGCTTGGACAGGGGGCATCGGAACACTGAAGCTTTCTTT.

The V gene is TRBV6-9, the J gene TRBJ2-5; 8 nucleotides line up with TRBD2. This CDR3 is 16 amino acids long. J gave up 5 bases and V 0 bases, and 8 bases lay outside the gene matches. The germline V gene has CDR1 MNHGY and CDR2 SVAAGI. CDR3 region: CASSYSIEAGVETQYF. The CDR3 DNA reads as TGTGCCAGCAGTTATTCGATAGAAGCGGGAGTTGAGACCCAGTACTTC.

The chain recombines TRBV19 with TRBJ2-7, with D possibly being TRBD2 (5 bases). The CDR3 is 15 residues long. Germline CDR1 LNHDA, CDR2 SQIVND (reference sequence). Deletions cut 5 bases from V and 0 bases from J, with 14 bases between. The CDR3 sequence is CASSPQAGYSYEQYF. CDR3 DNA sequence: TGTGCCAGTAGTCCCCAGGCGGGTTACTCCTACGAGCAGTACTTC.

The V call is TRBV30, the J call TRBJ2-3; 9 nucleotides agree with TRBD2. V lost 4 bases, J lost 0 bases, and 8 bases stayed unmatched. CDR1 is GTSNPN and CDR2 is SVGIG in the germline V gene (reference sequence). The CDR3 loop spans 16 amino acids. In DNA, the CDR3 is TGTGCCTGGAACGGGGCTAGCGGGACTAGCACAGATACGCAGTATTTT. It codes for CAWNGASGTSTDTQYF. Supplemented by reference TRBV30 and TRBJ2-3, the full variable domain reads SQTIHQWPATLVQPVGSPLSLECTVEGTSNPNLYWYRQAAGRGLQLLFYSVGIGQISSEVPQNLSASRPQDRQFILSSKKLLLSDSGFYLCAWNGASGTSTDTQYFGPGTRLTVL.

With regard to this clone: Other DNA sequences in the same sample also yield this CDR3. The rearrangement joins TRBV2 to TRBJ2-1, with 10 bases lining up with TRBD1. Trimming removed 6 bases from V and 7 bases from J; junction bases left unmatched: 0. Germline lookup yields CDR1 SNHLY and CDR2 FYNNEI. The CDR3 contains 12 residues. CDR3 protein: CASRGQGNEQFF. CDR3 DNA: TGTGCCAGCAGGGGACAGGGGAATGAGCAGTTCTTC.

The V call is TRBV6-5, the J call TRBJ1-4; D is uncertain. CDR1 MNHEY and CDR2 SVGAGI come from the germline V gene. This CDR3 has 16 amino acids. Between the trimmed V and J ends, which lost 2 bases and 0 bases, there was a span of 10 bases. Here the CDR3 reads CASSYVSRPTNEKLFF. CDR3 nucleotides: TGTGCCAGCAGTTACGTCTCCAGGCCAACTAATGAAAAACTGTTTTTT.

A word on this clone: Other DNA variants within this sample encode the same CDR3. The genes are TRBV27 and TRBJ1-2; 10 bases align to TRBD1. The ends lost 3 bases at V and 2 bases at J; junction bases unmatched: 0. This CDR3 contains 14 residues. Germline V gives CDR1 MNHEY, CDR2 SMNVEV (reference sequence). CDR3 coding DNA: TGTGCCAGCAGTTTGGGACAGGGGAACTATGGCTACACCTTC. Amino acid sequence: CASSLGQGNYGYTF.

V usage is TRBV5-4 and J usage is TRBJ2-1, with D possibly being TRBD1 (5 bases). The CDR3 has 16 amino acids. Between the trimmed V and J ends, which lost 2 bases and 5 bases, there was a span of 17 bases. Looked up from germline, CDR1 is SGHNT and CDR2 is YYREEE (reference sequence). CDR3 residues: CASSFLVAGSHNEQFF. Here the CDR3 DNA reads TGTGCCAGCAGCTTTTTAGTGGCAGGGTCCCACAATGAGCAGTTCTTC.

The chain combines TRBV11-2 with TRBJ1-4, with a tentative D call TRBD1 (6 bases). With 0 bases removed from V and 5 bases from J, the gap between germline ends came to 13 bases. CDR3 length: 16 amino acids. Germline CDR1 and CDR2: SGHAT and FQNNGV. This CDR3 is CASSLEGGTLNEKLFF. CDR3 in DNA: TGTGCCAGCAGCTTAGAGGGCGGGACACTAAATGAAAAACTGTTTTTT.

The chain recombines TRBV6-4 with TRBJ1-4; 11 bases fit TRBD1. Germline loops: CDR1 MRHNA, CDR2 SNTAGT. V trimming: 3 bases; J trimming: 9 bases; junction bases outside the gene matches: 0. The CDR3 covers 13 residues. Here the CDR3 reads CASSEDRGQKLFF. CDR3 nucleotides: TGTGCCAGCAGTGAGGACAGGGGGCAAAAACTGTTTTTT.

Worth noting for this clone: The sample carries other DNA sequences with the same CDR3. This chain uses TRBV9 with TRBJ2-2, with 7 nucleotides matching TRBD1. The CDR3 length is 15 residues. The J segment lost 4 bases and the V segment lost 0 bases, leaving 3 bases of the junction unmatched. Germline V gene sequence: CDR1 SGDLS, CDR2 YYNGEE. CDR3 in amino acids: CASSVEAGGTGELFF. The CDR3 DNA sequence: TGTGCCAGCAGCGTAGAGGCAGGGGGCACCGGGGAGCTGTTTTTT.

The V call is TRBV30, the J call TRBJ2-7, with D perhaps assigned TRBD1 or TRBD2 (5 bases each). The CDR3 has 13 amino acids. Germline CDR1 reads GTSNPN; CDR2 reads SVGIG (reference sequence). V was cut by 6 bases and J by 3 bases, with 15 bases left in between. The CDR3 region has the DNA TGTGCCTGCCGGGACCGACCCAACTACGAGCAGTACTTC. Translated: CACRDRPNYEQYF.

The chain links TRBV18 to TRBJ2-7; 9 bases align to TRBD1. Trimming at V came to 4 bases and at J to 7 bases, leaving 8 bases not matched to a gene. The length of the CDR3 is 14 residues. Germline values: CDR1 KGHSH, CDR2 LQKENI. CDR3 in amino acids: CASSQGQGSGEQYF. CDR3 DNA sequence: TGTGCCAGCTCACAGGGACAGGGTTCGGGAGAGCAGTACTTC.

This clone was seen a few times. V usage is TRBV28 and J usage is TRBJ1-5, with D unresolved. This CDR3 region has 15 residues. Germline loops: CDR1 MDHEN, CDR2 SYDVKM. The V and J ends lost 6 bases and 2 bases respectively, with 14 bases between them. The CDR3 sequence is CASSGRGSGNQPQHF. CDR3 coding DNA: TGTGCCAGCAGCGGCCGAGGATCGGGCAATCAGCCCCAGCATTTT. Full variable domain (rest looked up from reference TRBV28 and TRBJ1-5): DVKVTQSSRYLVKRTGEKVFLECVQDMDHENMFWYRQDPGLGLRLIYFSYDVKMKEKGDIPEGYSVSREKKERFSLILESASTNQTSMYLCASSGRGSGNQPQHFGDGTRLSIL.

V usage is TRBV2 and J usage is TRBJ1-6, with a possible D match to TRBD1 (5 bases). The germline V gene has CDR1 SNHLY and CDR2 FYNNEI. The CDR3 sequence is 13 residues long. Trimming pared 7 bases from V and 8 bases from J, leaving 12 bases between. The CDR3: CASMGGRDSPLHF. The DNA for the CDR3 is TGTGCCAGCATGGGGGGTAGGGATTCACCCCTCCACTTT.

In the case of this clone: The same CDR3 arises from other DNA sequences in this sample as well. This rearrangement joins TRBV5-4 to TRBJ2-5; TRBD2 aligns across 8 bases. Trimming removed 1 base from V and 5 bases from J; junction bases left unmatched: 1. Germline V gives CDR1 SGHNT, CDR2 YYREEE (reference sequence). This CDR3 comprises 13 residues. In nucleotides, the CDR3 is TGTGCCAGCAGCTTGTCGGGAGGGGAGACCCAGTACTTC. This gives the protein CASSLSGGETQYF.

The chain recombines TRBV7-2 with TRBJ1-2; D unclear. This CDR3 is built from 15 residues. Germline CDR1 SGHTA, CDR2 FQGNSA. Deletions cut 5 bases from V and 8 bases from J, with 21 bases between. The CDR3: CASSLTGGTGGGYTF. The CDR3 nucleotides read TGTGCCAGCAGCCTCACGGGTGGAACTGGAGGAGGCTACACCTTC.

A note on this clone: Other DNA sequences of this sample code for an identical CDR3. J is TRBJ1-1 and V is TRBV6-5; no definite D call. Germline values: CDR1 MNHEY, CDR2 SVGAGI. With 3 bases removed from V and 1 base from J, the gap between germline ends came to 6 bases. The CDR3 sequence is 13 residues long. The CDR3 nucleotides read TGTGCCAGCAGTTATCTGACGAACACTGAAGCTTTCTTT. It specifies CASSYLTNTEAFF.

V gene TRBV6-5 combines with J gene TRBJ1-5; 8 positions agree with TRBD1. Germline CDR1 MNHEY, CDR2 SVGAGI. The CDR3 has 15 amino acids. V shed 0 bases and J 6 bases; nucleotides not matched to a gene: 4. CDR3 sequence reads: CASSYSRGLGQPQHF. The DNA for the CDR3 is TGTGCCAGCAGTTACTCCAGGGGGCTTGGTCAGCCCCAGCATTTT.

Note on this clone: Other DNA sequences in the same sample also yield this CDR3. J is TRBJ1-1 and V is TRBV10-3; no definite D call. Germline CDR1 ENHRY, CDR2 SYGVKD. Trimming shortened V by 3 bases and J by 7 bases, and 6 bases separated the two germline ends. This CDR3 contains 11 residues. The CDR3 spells CAISEGGEAFF. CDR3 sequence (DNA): TGTGCCATCAGTGAAGGCGGTGAAGCTTTCTTT.